Below are 25 T cell receptor beta chains sequenced from a single sample in a study of beta chain features in type 1 diabetes. What was sequenced were expressed TCRB transcripts, since all of the isolated RNA had been reverse transcribed. The assay was immunoSEQ multiplex PCR, and TCRdb's table has in-frame clones only and misses some. The sample lists about 150,000 clones, around 10% seen once, with under 2.5% in the top ten. The sample comprised central memory CD4+ T cells from blood. These receptors originate from a man aged 18 to 30 in good health.

The sample holds a few counts of this clone. CDR3 sequence reads: CASSRERAGANVLTF. CDR3 bases: TGTGCCAGCAGCCGTGAACGGGCTGGGGCCAACGTCCTGACTTTC. This chain joins TRBV7-9 and TRBJ2-6, with D unresolved. This CDR3 spans 15 amino acids. The germline V and J ends were trimmed by 5 bases and 2 bases, with 10 bases remaining between them. CDR1 is SEHNR, CDR2 FQNEAQ, per germline (reference sequence).

The V gene is TRBV4-1, the J gene TRBJ1-2; possible D gene TRBD1, 6 bases. Germline-derived CDR1 and CDR2 are MGHRA and YSYEKL. CDR3 length equals 14 residues. Trimming left V 1 base short and J 3 bases short, with 9 bases between. CDR3 sequence reads: CASSQGDNDYGYTF. CDR3 in DNA: TGCGCCAGCAGCCAAGGGGACAACGACTATGGCTACACCTTC.

This sequence joins TRBV9 and TRBJ1-2; perhaps TRBD1 as D (5 bases). Germline CDR1 SGDLS, CDR2 YYNGEE. Between the trimmed V and J ends, which lost 0 bases and 8 bases, there was a span of 20 bases. This CDR3 region has 16 residues. The CDR3 coding sequence is TGTGCCAGCAGCGTAGGGACCTTGACAGAATCAAGAGGCTACACCTTC. Protein sequence: CASSVGTLTESRGYTF.

The chain is built from TRBV5-6 and TRBJ1-6; perhaps TRBD1 as D (6 bases). CDR1 and CDR2 from the germline V gene are SGHDT and YYEEEE. Deletions cut 3 bases from V and 6 bases from J, with 13 bases between. The CDR3 extends over 15 amino acids. The CDR3 sequence: CASSSWTASNSPLHF. The CDR3 nucleotides are TGTGCCAGCAGCTCGTGGACAGCTTCTAATTCACCCCTCCACTTT. The full variable domain, in which reference TRBV5-6 and TRBJ1-6 provide the parts outside the CDR3, is DAGVTQSPTHLIKTRGQQVTLRCSPKSGHDTVSWYQQALGQGPQFIFQYYEEEERQRGNFPDRFSGHQFPNYSSELNVNALLLGDSALYLCASSSWTASNSPLHFGNGTRLTVT.

The chain carries TRBV6-5 and TRBJ2-7; TRBD2 aligns across 13 bases. With V trimmed by 2 bases and J by 3 bases, 1 base remained unmatched. The germline V gene has CDR1 MNHEY and CDR2 SVGAGI. The CDR3 spans 15 residues. Here the CDR3 DNA reads TGTGCCAGCAGTTACCGGACTAGCGGGAGCTACGAGCAGTACTTC. It specifies CASSYRTSGSYEQYF.

Here the CDR3 DNA reads TGCGCCAGCAGCTTGGGCCGATTCAGCACAGATACGCAGTATTTT. Amino acids: CASSLGRFSTDTQYF. The J gene is TRBJ2-3, the V gene TRBV5-1; no reliable D call. V shed 0 bases and J shed 0 bases, with 8 bases lying between them. Germline V lookup: CDR1 SGHRS, CDR2 YFSETQ. The CDR3 covers 15 residues.

In its sample, this clone was seen a few times. The chain is built from TRBV20-1 and TRBJ2-4; D uncertain. CDR3 length: 11 residues. Germline V gene lookup returns CDR1 DFQATT and CDR2 SNEGSKA (reference sequence). Trimming took off 6 bases at V and 7 bases at J, with 10 bases between the two ends. The CDR3 reads CSALPPNIQYF. In DNA form, the CDR3 reads TGCAGTGCCCTCCCTCCCAACATTCAGTACTTC.

This clone turned up a few times. The V and J genes are TRBV25-1 and TRBJ1-5; 11 positions match TRBD1. Germline loops: CDR1 MGHDK, CDR2 SYGVNS. The CDR3 runs 16 residues. V gave up 3 bases and J gave up 2 bases; unmatched junction bases: 3. The CDR3, as DNA: TGTGCCAGCAGTGACCGGACAGGGGGCCGCAATCAGCCCCAGCATTTT. Protein product: CASSDRTGGRNQPQHF.

V and J are TRBV27 and TRBJ2-6; D is possibly TRBD1 (6 bases). CDR3 length: 16 residues. V lost 1 base and J lost 1, with 8 bases in between. Per germline, CDR1 MNHEY and CDR2 SMNVEV (reference sequence). The CDR3: CASSLLRGSGANVLTF. Written as DNA, the CDR3 is TGTGCCAGCAGTTTATTGAGGGGGTCTGGGGCCAACGTCCTGACTTTC.

The chain carries TRBV5-1 and TRBJ1-1; D unresolved. CDR1 is SGHRS and CDR2 is YFSETQ in the germline V gene. This CDR3 spans 15 amino acids. With 0 bases removed from V and 1 base from J, the gap between germline ends came to 10 bases. The CDR3 here is CASSLGLTANTEAFF. The CDR3 DNA follows: TGCGCCAGCAGCTTGGGATTGACGGCGAACACTGAAGCTTTCTTT.

There are a few counts of this clone. CDR3 nucleotides: TGTGCCAGCAGTGAATTTGGTTACGGGGGTGGCTACACCTTC. It yields the protein CASSEFGYGGGYTF. The rearrangement uses TRBV25-1 and TRBJ1-2; TRBD1 might be the D (5 bases). V was trimmed by 1 base and J by 7 bases, leaving 13 bases between them. This CDR3 contains 14 residues. Per the germline V gene, CDR1 is MGHDK and CDR2 is SYGVNS.

This sequence joins TRBV4-2 and TRBJ2-5; 8 bases line up with TRBD1. V shed 3 bases and J 5 bases; nucleotides not matched to a gene: 5. In germline, CDR1 is LGHNA, CDR2 YNFKEQ. This CDR3 has 14 amino acids. This CDR3 is CASSHAGGWETQYF. The CDR3 coding sequence is TGTGCCAGCAGCCATGCAGGGGGCTGGGAGACCCAGTACTTC.

The chain uses TRBV28 and TRBJ2-6; D might be TRBD1 (5 bases). V was shortened by 5 bases and J by 3 bases, with 17 bases between the two germline ends. Germline loops: CDR1 MDHEN, CDR2 SYDVKM. CDR3 size: 17 residues. The CDR3 nucleotides are TGTGCCAGCAGTCCCGCCGGCAGGGCTTATGGGGCCAACGTCCTGACTTTC. This translates into CASSPAGRAYGANVLTF.

Comments on this clone: At one boundary the junction diverges from the germline segment, which might be a read error. The chain recombines TRBV10-3 with TRBJ2-6; D is unresolved. The CDR3 spans 14 residues. Germline V gene sequence: CDR1 ENHRY, CDR2 SYGVKD. The CDR3 DNA follows: TGTGCCAGCAGTACCCCGAGGAGGGCCAACGTCCTGACTTTC. It codes for CASSTPRRANVLTF.

In this sample, this clone turned up a few times. The CDR3 protein is CASSIRGQGNYNEQFF. DNA of the CDR3: TGTGCCAGTAGTATCCGGGGACAGGGCAACTACAATGAGCAGTTCTTC. The rearrangement links TRBV19 to TRBJ2-1; TRBD1 aligns across 9 bases. The CDR3 consists of 16 residues. Germline V CDR1 and CDR2: LNHDA, SQIVND (reference sequence). V was pared by 3 bases and J by 3 bases, with 6 bases of the junction left unmatched. Drawing the rest from reference TRBV19 and TRBJ2-1, the complete variable domain is DGGITQSPKYLFRKEGQNVTLSCEQNLNHDAMYWYRQDPGQGLRLIYYSQIVNDFQKGDIAEGYSVSREKKESFPLTVTSAQKNPTAFYLCASSIRGQGNYNEQFFGPGTRLTVL.

This clone was seen a handful of times. This chain connects TRBV4-1 to TRBJ2-2; the D is unclear. Germline lookup yields CDR1 MGHRA and CDR2 YSYEKL. Deletions cut 4 bases from V and 7 bases from J, with 19 bases between. This CDR3 has 16 residues. CDR3 in amino acids: CASSPTAGPSGGELFF. The CDR3 DNA reads as TGCGCCAGCAGCCCCACCGCCGGCCCGTCCGGCGGGGAGCTGTTTTTT.

At least ten counts were recorded for this clone. The genes are TRBV15 and TRBJ2-1; D is ambiguous. There are 15 residues in the CDR3. Trimming left V 0 bases short and J 0 bases short, with 6 bases between. Germline CDR1 reads LNHNV; CDR2 reads YYDKDF (reference sequence). The CDR3 protein is CATSRDPGSYNEQFF. For the CDR3, the DNA is TGTGCCACCAGCAGAGATCCGGGCTCCTACAATGAGCAGTTCTTC.

This chain joins TRBV29-1 and TRBJ2-1; the match to TRBD2 covers 8 bases. There are 13 residues in the CDR3. The V gene's germline CDR1 is SQVTM and CDR2 ANQGSEA. The J segment lost 7 bases and the V segment lost 6 bases, leaving 8 bases of the junction unmatched. The DNA for the CDR3 is TGCAGCGTCCCGGGACTAGGGGGGAATGAGCAGTTCTTC. Protein product: CSVPGLGGNEQFF.

This clone was detected only a few times. The rearrangement uses TRBV18 and TRBJ2-5, with 8 bases matching TRBD1. Germline trimming cut 6 bases from V and 5 bases from J; bases unmatched to any gene: 20. The length of the CDR3 is 18 residues. Germline CDR1 reads KGHSH; CDR2 reads LQKENI. CDR3 in amino acids: CASSTIGQGTPSKETQYF. DNA for the CDR3: TGTGCCAGCTCGACCATCGGACAGGGAACGCCTTCCAAGGAGACCCAGTACTTC.

This clone was seen more than once but under ten times. The chain couples TRBV23-1 to TRBJ1-2, with D maybe TRBD1 (6 bases). TRBV23-1 counts as an open reading frame of uncertain function. The CDR3 runs 15 residues. Trimming took 8 bases from V and 0 from J, leaving 16 bases between them. The CDR3 spells CASSKTGQPNYGYTF. CDR3 sequence (DNA): TGCGCCAGCTCCAAAACCGGACAGCCTAACTATGGCTACACCTTC.

This clone has only a few counts. The rearrangement links TRBV4-1 to TRBJ2-4; TRBD1 is a possible D gene (6 bases). The V gene lost 3 bases and the J gene lost 3 bases, with 18 bases spanning the gap. The germline V gene encodes CDR1 MGHRA and CDR2 YSYEKL. This CDR3 comprises 17 residues. CDR3 in DNA: TGCGCCAGCAGCCAGTCTGCGGACAGCAACTACAAAAACATTCAGTACTTC. It yields the protein CASSQSADSNYKNIQYF.

This clone was picked up a small number of times. The V and J genes are TRBV5-4 and TRBJ2-7; 11 bases fit TRBD2. V was clipped by 4 bases and J by 6 bases; unmatched bases: 6. The germline gives CDR1 SGHNT, CDR2 YYREEE (reference sequence). This CDR3 spans 14 amino acids. The CDR3 DNA reads as TGTGCCAGCAGCATCACTAGCGGGAGATCCGAGCAGTACTTC. This gives the protein CASSITSGRSEQYF. Complete variable domain (other parts from reference TRBV5-4 and TRBJ2-7): ETGVTQSPTHLIKTRGQQVTLRCSSQSGHNTVSWYQQALGQGPQFIFQYYREEENGRGNFPPRFSGLQFPNYSSELNVNALELDDSALYLCASSITSGRSEQYFGPGTRLTVT.

This chain joins TRBV29-1 and TRBJ1-1, with TRBD1 identical over 12 bases. Looked up from germline, CDR1 is SQVTM and CDR2 is ANQGSEA. This CDR3 comprises 13 residues. Trimming at V came to 3 bases and at J to 6 bases, leaving 2 bases not matched to a gene. CDR3 sequence reads: CSVEGTGGPEAFF. CDR3 DNA sequence: TGCAGCGTTGAGGGGACAGGGGGCCCTGAAGCTTTCTTT.

This clone was counted between two and nine times. V is TRBV28 and J is TRBJ1-5; TRBD1 might be the D (6 bases). Trimming removed 3 bases from V and 5 bases from J, with 14 bases in between. This CDR3 has 15 residues. CDR1 and CDR2 from the germline V gene are MDHEN and SYDVKM. In nucleotides, the CDR3 is TGTGCCAGCAGTTTGACGGGACAAAGTTATCAGCCCCAGCATTTT. Translation gives CASSLTGQSYQPQHF.

This clone was found a few times. J is TRBJ1-4 and V is TRBV4-2, with a possible D match to TRBD1 (5 bases). Per germline, CDR1 LGHNA and CDR2 YNFKEQ. This CDR3 is 16 amino acids long. The V end was cut by 4 bases, the J end by 1 base, with 13 bases between. The CDR3 DNA reads TGTGCCAGCAGCCTTGACGTTCAGGGAACTAATGAAAAACTGTTTTTT. It translates to CASSLDVQGTNEKLFF.